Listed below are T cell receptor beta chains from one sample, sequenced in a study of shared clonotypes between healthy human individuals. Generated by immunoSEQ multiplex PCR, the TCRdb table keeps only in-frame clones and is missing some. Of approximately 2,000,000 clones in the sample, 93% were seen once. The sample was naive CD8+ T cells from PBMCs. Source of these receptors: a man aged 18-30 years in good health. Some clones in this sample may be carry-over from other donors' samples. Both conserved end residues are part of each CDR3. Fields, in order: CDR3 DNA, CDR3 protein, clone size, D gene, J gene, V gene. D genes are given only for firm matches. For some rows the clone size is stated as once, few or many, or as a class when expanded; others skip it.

CDR3nt: TGTGCCAGCAGCCAATCAACTCAGCCCCAGCATTTT
CDR3aa: CASSQSTQPQHF
abundance: .
d_gene: .
j_gene: TRBJ1-5
v_gene: TRBV16

CDR3nt: TGTGCCAGCAGTGAATGGGCAGGGCAGAGGAACTATGGCTACACCTTC
CDR3aa: CASSEWAGQRNYGYTF
abundance: .
d_gene: .
j_gene: TRBJ1-2
v_gene: TRBV2

CDR3nt: TGTGCCAGCAGATATACAGGGGCCGGGGCCAACGTCCTGACTTTC
CDR3aa: CASRYTGAGANVLTF
abundance: once
d_gene: TRBD1
j_gene: TRBJ2-6
v_gene: TRBV28

CDR3nt: TGTGCCAGTAGAAACTCGGGATCAGGGTTGTTGGATGAGCAGTTCTTC
CDR3aa: CASRNSGSGLLDEQFF
abundance: .
d_gene: .
j_gene: TRBJ2-1
v_gene: TRBV7-9

CDR3nt: TGTGCCAGCAGTTTAGGCGAGACGGCCTACGAGCAGTACTTC
CDR3aa: CASSLGETAYEQYF
abundance: .
d_gene: .
j_gene: TRBJ2-7
v_gene: TRBV28

CDR3nt: TGTGCCAGCAGCCCCCGGGATTCCGGGGAGCTGTTTTTT
CDR3aa: CASSPRDSGELFF
abundance: once
d_gene: .
j_gene: TRBJ2-2
v_gene: TRBV7-9

CDR3nt: TGCAGCGTCGAATACACAGGGGGCAGGAACCTCTCTGGAAACACCATATATTTT
CDR3aa: CSVEYTGGRNLSGNTIYF
abundance: .
d_gene: TRBD1
j_gene: TRBJ1-3
v_gene: TRBV29-1

CDR3nt: TGTGCCAGCAGCCCCCCGACGGGAGGGATAACAGGGAAAGGGTATGGCTACACCTTC
CDR3aa: CASSPPTGGITGKGYGYTF
abundance: once
d_gene: .
j_gene: TRBJ1-2
v_gene: TRBV13

CDR3nt: TGTGCCAGTATCGGAGCGGGAGAGGGCGAGCAGTACTTC
CDR3aa: CASIGAGEGEQYF
abundance: .
d_gene: TRBD2
j_gene: TRBJ2-7
v_gene: TRBV19

CDR3nt: TGCAGCGTTGGTGGGTTCACCTATGGCTACACCTTC
CDR3aa: CSVGGFTYGYTF
abundance: .
d_gene: .
j_gene: TRBJ1-2
v_gene: TRBV29-1

CDR3nt: TGTGCCAGCAGTCCCCGCGGCAATCAGCCCCAGCATTTT
CDR3aa: CASSPRGNQPQHF
abundance: few
d_gene: .
j_gene: TRBJ1-5
v_gene: TRBV11-2

CDR3nt: TGCGCCAGCAGCCAAGTACCGGCTAGCGGGCCCAGCTCCTACAATGAGCAGTTCTTC
CDR3aa: CASSQVPASGPSSYNEQFF
abundance: .
d_gene: TRBD2
j_gene: TRBJ2-1
v_gene: TRBV4-1

CDR3nt: TGTGCCTGGAGTGGTGGCGGCTCCAGGGCCTACAATGAGCAGTTCTTC
CDR3aa: CAWSGGGSRAYNEQFF
abundance: .
d_gene: .
j_gene: TRBJ2-1
v_gene: TRBV30

CDR3nt: TGCGCCAGCAGCCAAGAACCGGGACAGGGTCCCTATGGCTACACCTTC
CDR3aa: CASSQEPGQGPYGYTF
abundance: .
d_gene: TRBD1
j_gene: TRBJ1-2
v_gene: TRBV4-1

CDR3nt: TGTGCCAGCAGTTTATCAAGATCGGCTGAGCAGTTCTTC
CDR3aa: CASSLSRSAEQFF
abundance: .
d_gene: .
j_gene: TRBJ2-1
v_gene: TRBV27

CDR3nt: TGCGCCAGCAGCCGGGACCGGCCCGGTACCTATGGCTACACCTTC
CDR3aa: CASSRDRPGTYGYTF
abundance: .
d_gene: .
j_gene: TRBJ1-2
v_gene: TRBV4-3

CDR3nt: TGTGCCAGCTCAGGACTAGTCGGGTTTGCCGGGGAGCTGTTTTTT
CDR3aa: CASSGLVGFAGELFF
abundance: .
d_gene: TRBD2
j_gene: TRBJ2-2
v_gene: TRBV18

CDR3nt: TGTGCCAGCAGCGTAAGGGACAGGGTCCCGTTCTTC
CDR3aa: CASSVRDRVPFF
abundance: .
d_gene: TRBD1
j_gene: TRBJ2-1
v_gene: TRBV9

CDR3nt: TGTGCCACGGGGTTTGGCACCGGGGAGCTGTTTTTT
CDR3aa: CATGFGTGELFF
abundance: once
d_gene: .
j_gene: TRBJ2-2
v_gene: TRBV15

CDR3nt: TGTGCCAGTAGTATAGCGGCCGGGAGGCGGGAGCAGTACTTC
CDR3aa: CASSIAAGRREQYF
abundance: .
d_gene: TRBD2
j_gene: TRBJ2-7
v_gene: TRBV19

CDR3nt: TGTGCCAGCAGCCAACTAGCGGGAGTATTCGATGAGCAGTTCTTC
CDR3aa: CASSQLAGVFDEQFF
abundance: .
d_gene: TRBD2
j_gene: TRBJ2-1
v_gene: TRBV6-5

CDR3nt: TGTGCCAGCAGTTTGAAGCGGTATAGCAATCAGCCCCAGCATTTT
CDR3aa: CASSLKRYSNQPQHF
abundance: few
d_gene: .
j_gene: TRBJ1-5
v_gene: TRBV28

CDR3nt: TGTGCCAGCAGCGTAGACGCAGGGGTTGTCGCAGATACGCAGTATTTT
CDR3aa: CASSVDAGVVADTQYF
abundance: .
d_gene: .
j_gene: TRBJ2-3
v_gene: TRBV5-8

CDR3nt: TGTGCCAGCAGCGCGGGGGGTCATAATGCAGATACGCAGTATTTT
CDR3aa: CASSAGGHNADTQYF
abundance: .
d_gene: TRBD2
j_gene: TRBJ2-3
v_gene: TRBV9

CDR3nt: TGTGCCAGCAAGGCAGGGACATCCTACGAGCAGTACTTC
CDR3aa: CASKAGTSYEQYF
abundance: .
d_gene: .
j_gene: TRBJ2-7
v_gene: TRBV7-9

CDR3nt: TGTGCCACCAGCAAAAAAGGGGCAGGATACACAGATACGCAGTATTTT
CDR3aa: CATSKKGAGYTDTQYF
abundance: .
d_gene: .
j_gene: TRBJ2-3
v_gene: TRBV15

CDR3nt: TGTGCCAGCAGCCCCATTCGTGGATCTGGCAATGAGCAGTTCTTC
CDR3aa: CASSPIRGSGNEQFF
abundance: .
d_gene: .
j_gene: TRBJ2-1
v_gene: TRBV7-9

CDR3nt: TGTGCCAGTGGACTAGCGGGGTACAATGAGCAGTTCTTC
CDR3aa: CASGLAGYNEQFF
abundance: few
d_gene: TRBD2
j_gene: TRBJ2-1
v_gene: TRBV6-1

CDR3nt: TGTGCCAGCAGCTCGATAACCGGGGTCTACGAGCAGTACTTC
CDR3aa: CASSSITGVYEQYF
abundance: once
d_gene: .
j_gene: TRBJ2-7
v_gene: TRBV7-9

CDR3nt: TGTGCCAGCAGTGGGGATACTAGCGGGGCCCTGGGCACAGATACGCAGTATTTT
CDR3aa: CASSGDTSGALGTDTQYF
abundance: .
d_gene: TRBD2
j_gene: TRBJ2-3
v_gene: TRBV6-1

CDR3nt: TGTGCCAGCAGCTTATGGGGGGCAGGGGGCGAAAAACTGTTTTTT
CDR3aa: CASSLWGAGGEKLFF
abundance: .
d_gene: TRBD1
j_gene: TRBJ1-4
v_gene: TRBV28

CDR3nt: TGCGCCAGCAGCCAAGATCGAGCGGACCTAGAGACCCAGTACTTC
CDR3aa: CASSQDRADLETQYF
abundance: .
d_gene: .
j_gene: TRBJ2-5
v_gene: TRBV4-1

CDR3nt: TGTGCCAGCAGCCTCCGCCTAGACTCCTACGAGCAGTACTTC
CDR3aa: CASSLRLDSYEQYF
abundance: .
d_gene: .
j_gene: TRBJ2-7
v_gene: TRBV9

CDR3nt: TGTGCCAGCAGTGACTCGCTCTGGAGTACCTACGAGCAGTACTTC
CDR3aa: CASSDSLWSTYEQYF
abundance: .
d_gene: .
j_gene: TRBJ2-7
v_gene: TRBV6-4

CDR3nt: TGTGCCAGCAGCCTGGGACCAGGGAATCAGCCCCAGCATTTT
CDR3aa: CASSLGPGNQPQHF
abundance: .
d_gene: .
j_gene: TRBJ1-5
v_gene: TRBV7-9

CDR3nt: TGCGCCAGCAGCCAAGATCGATCGGGCACCGGGGAGCTGTTTTTT
CDR3aa: CASSQDRSGTGELFF
abundance: .
d_gene: .
j_gene: TRBJ2-2
v_gene: TRBV4-3

CDR3nt: TGTGCCAGCAGCGACACCGGGACAGGGAATGAAAAACTGTTTTTT
CDR3aa: CASSDTGTGNEKLFF
abundance: once
d_gene: TRBD1
j_gene: TRBJ1-4
v_gene: TRBV9

CDR3nt: TGTGCCAGCTTACGGAGGACGAACACCGGGGAGCTGTTTTTT
CDR3aa: CASLRRTNTGELFF
abundance: .
d_gene: .
j_gene: TRBJ2-2
v_gene: TRBV19

CDR3nt: TGTGCCACCAGCAGGAAGGCCGGGACAGGTCCTTATGGCTACACCTTC
CDR3aa: CATSRKAGTGPYGYTF
abundance: .
d_gene: TRBD1
j_gene: TRBJ1-2
v_gene: TRBV15

CDR3nt: TGCAGCGTTGAAGATCCCGGACAGCCCCAAGAGACCCAGTACTTC
CDR3aa: CSVEDPGQPQETQYF
abundance: .
d_gene: .
j_gene: TRBJ2-5
v_gene: TRBV29-1

CDR3nt: TGTGCCAGCAGTGCCTCGGCGACTAGCGGGAATCGGTACGAGCAGTACTTC
CDR3aa: CASSASATSGNRYEQYF
abundance: .
d_gene: TRBD2
j_gene: TRBJ2-7
v_gene: TRBV6-1

CDR3nt: TGTGCCAGTAGTATCCTCCGGGACAGGAATGAAAAACTGTTTTTT
CDR3aa: CASSILRDRNEKLFF
abundance: .
d_gene: TRBD1
j_gene: TRBJ1-4
v_gene: TRBV19

CDR3nt: TGTGCCAGTAAAAGAGGAGACACTGAAGCTTTCTTT
CDR3aa: CASKRGDTEAFF
abundance: .
d_gene: .
j_gene: TRBJ1-1
v_gene: TRBV25-1

CDR3nt: TGCGCCAGCAGCCAATCGGGACAGGTTCCCCGCAGGCACTTT
CDR3aa: CASSQSGQVPRRHF
abundance: .
d_gene: TRBD1
j_gene: TRBJ1-6
v_gene: TRBV4-1

CDR3nt: TGTGCCAGTAGTACCCATGACCTAGCGGGGTCCTACGAGCAGTACTTC
CDR3aa: CASSTHDLAGSYEQYF
abundance: .
d_gene: TRBD2
j_gene: TRBJ2-7
v_gene: TRBV19

CDR3nt: TGCAGCGTCCGAGGGATCGCCTCCTACGAGCAGTACTTC
CDR3aa: CSVRGIASYEQYF
abundance: .
d_gene: .
j_gene: TRBJ2-7
v_gene: TRBV29-1

CDR3nt: TGTGCCAGCAGCTTCGGGACAACGAGCACAGATACGCAGTATTTT
CDR3aa: CASSFGTTSTDTQYF
abundance: .
d_gene: .
j_gene: TRBJ2-3
v_gene: TRBV7-8

CDR3nt: TGTGCCACCCTCATCCGGGACACCTACACAGATACGCAGTATTTT
CDR3aa: CATLIRDTYTDTQYF
abundance: .
d_gene: .
j_gene: TRBJ2-3
v_gene: TRBV28

CDR3nt: TGTGCCAGCACCAGTTTACAGGGCGCGGCTAATGAAAAACTGTTTTTT
CDR3aa: CASTSLQGAANEKLFF
abundance: .
d_gene: .
j_gene: TRBJ1-4
v_gene: TRBV11-2

CDR3nt: TGTGCCAGCAGCCGACCAGGGAGTGGGGTCCAGGATGAGCAGTTCTTC
CDR3aa: CASSRPGSGVQDEQFF
abundance: .
d_gene: .
j_gene: TRBJ2-1
v_gene: TRBV5-8

CDR3nt: TGTGCCAGCAGCGTAGGTGGGGGCGGCAATCAGCCCCAGCATTTT
CDR3aa: CASSVGGGGNQPQHF
abundance: .
d_gene: .
j_gene: TRBJ1-5
v_gene: TRBV9

CDR3nt: TGTGCCAGCAGCTCGGGCCGATCTAGCTATGGCTACACCTTC
CDR3aa: CASSSGRSSYGYTF
abundance: once
d_gene: .
j_gene: TRBJ1-2
v_gene: TRBV7-9

CDR3nt: TGTGCCAGCGGGGACAGGGTCTACGAGCAGTACTTC
CDR3aa: CASGDRVYEQYF
abundance: .
d_gene: TRBD1
j_gene: TRBJ2-7
v_gene: TRBV27

CDR3nt: TGTGCCAGCAGTTTTTTATCAGATACGCAGTATTTT
CDR3aa: CASSFLSDTQYF
abundance: .
d_gene: .
j_gene: TRBJ2-3
v_gene: TRBV27

CDR3nt: TGTGCCAGTAGTATAGTGGGGACTAGCAATGAGCAGTTCTTC
CDR3aa: CASSIVGTSNEQFF
abundance: .
d_gene: TRBD2
j_gene: TRBJ2-1
v_gene: TRBV19